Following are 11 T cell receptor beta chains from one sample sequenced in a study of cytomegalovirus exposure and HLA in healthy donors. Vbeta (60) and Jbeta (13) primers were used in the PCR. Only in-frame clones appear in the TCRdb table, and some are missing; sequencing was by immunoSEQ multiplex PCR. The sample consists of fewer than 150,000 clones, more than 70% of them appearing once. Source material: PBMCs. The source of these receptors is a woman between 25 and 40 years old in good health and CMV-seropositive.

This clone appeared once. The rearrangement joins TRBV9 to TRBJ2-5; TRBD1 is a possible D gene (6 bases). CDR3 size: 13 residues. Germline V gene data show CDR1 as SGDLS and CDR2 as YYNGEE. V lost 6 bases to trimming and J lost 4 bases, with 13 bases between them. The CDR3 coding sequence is TGTGCCAGCACCCCAGGGGAGAGAGAGACCCAGTACTTC. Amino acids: CASTPGERETQYF. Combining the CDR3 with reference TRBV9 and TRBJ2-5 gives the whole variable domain DSGVTQTPKHLITATGQRVTLRCSPRSGDLSVYWYQQSLDQGLQFLIQYYNGEERAKGNILERFSAQQFPDLHSELNLSSLELGDSALYFCASTPGERETQYFGPGTRLLVL.

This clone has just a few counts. The CDR3 coding sequence is TGTGCCAGCAGTTTCACAGGGAAAGGTTATGGCTACACCTTC. Protein: CASSFTGKGYGYTF. The chain combines TRBV28 with TRBJ1-2; a weak D match, TRBD1 (6 bases). V lost 3 bases and J 5 bases, leaving 13 bases between the germline ends. CDR1 and CDR2 from the germline V gene are MDHEN and SYDVKM. The CDR3 covers 14 residues.

CDR3: CAWSVTTYGYTF. The CDR3 coding sequence is TGTGCCTGGAGTGTAACAACGTATGGCTACACCTTC. The chain is built from TRBV30 and TRBJ1-2; no reliable D call. V was shortened by 0 bases and J by 5 bases, with 7 bases between the two germline ends. Germline lookup yields CDR1 GTSNPN and CDR2 SVGIG (reference sequence). The CDR3 runs 12 residues.

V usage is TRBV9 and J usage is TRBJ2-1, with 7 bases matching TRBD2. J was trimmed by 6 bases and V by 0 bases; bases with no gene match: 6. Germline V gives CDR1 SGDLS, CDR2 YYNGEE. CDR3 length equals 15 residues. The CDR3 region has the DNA TGTGCCAGCAGCGTAGGCAGCGGGGATGTCAATGAGCAGTTCTTC. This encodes CASSVGSGDVNEQFF.

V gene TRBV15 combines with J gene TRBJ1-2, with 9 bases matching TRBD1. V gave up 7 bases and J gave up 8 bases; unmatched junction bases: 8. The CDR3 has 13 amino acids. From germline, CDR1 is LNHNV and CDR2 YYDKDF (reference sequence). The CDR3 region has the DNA TGTGCCACCACGATTGGGACAGGGTCCGGCTACACCTTC. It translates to CATTIGTGSGYTF.

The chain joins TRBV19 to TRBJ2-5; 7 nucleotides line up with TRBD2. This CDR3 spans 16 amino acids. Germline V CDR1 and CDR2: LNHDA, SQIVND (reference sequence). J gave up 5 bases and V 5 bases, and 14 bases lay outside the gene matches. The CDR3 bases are TGTGCCAGTAGTTCGTCCCCTCCGGGGAGGGTGGAGACCCAGTACTTC. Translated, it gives CASSSSPPGRVETQYF.

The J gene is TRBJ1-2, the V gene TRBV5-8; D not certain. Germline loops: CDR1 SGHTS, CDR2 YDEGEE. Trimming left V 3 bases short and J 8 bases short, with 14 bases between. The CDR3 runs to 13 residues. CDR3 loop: CASSSLNLDGYTF. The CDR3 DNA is TGTGCCAGCAGCTCCCTTAACCTAGACGGCTACACCTTC.

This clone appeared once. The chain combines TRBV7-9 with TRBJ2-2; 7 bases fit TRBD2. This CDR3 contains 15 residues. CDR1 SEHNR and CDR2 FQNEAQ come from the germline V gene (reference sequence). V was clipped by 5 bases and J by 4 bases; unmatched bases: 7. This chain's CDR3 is CASSLYAGATGELFF. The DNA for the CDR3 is TGTGCCAGCAGCCTTTACGCGGGAGCCACCGGGGAGCTGTTTTTT.

This CDR3 reads CASSAWPPETQYF. The DNA for the CDR3 is TGTGCCAGCAGTGCATGGCCACCGGAGACCCAGTACTTC. The V call is TRBV6-1, the J call TRBJ2-5; D unclear. There are 13 residues in the CDR3. The germline CDR1 and CDR2 sequences are MNHNS and SASEGT. Trimming removed 4 bases from V and 5 bases from J, with 11 bases in between.

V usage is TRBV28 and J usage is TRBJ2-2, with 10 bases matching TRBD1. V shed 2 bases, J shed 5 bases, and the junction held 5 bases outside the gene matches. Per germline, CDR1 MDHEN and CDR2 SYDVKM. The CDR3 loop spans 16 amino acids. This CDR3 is CASSLPRTGGTGELFF. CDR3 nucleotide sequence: TGTGCCAGCAGTTTACCCCGGACAGGGGGGACCGGGGAGCTGTTTTTT. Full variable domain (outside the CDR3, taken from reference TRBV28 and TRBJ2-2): DVKVTQSSRYLVKRTGEKVFLECVQDMDHENMFWYRQDPGLGLRLIYFSYDVKMKEKGDIPEGYSVSREKKERFSLILESASTNQTSMYLCASSLPRTGGTGELFFGEGSRLTVL.

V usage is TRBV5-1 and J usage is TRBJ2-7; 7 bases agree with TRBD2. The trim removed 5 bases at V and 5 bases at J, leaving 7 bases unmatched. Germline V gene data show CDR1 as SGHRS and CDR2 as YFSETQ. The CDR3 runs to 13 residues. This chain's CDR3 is CASSRSGANEQYF. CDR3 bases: TGCGCCAGCAGTAGAAGCGGGGCCAACGAGCAGTACTTC.